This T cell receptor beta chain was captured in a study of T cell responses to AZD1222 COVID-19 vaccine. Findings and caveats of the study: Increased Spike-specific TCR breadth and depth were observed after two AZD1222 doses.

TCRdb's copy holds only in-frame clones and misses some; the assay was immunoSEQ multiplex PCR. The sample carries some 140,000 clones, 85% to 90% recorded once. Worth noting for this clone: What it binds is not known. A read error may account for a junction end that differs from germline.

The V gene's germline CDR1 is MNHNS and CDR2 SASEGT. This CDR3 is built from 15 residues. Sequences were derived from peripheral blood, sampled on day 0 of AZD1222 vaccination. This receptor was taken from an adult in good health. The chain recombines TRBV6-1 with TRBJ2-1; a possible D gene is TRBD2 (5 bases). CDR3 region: CASSETGSSYNEQFF. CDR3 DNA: TGTGCCAGCAGTGAAACGGGGAGCTCCTACAACGAGCAGTTCTTC.